A selection of T cell receptor beta chains follows, all from one sample in a study of cytomegalovirus exposure and HLA in healthy donors. Method: immunoSEQ multiplex PCR; TCRdb's copy keeps in-frame clones and lacks some. The sample has 240,000 or so clones, over 70% seen once. Specimen: PBMCs. The receptors derive from a woman in her sixties in good health and CMV-seropositive. CDR3s include the opening cysteine and the closing phenylalanine or tryptophan. The D gene is left open where the match is weak. Not all rows give a size; the values are once, few, many and, for expanded clones, a class.

v_gene: TRBV5-4
len: 13
j_gene: TRBJ2-1
d_gene: TRBD2
abundance: NA
CDR3nt: TGTGCCAGCACCACTAGCGGGAGAAATGAGCAGTTCTTC
CDR3aa: CASTTSGRNEQFF

v_gene: TRBV5-1
len: 13
j_gene: TRBJ1-1
d_gene: NA
abundance: NA
CDR3nt: TGCGCCAGCAGCGAAAACGGGAACACTGAAGCTTTCTTT
CDR3aa: CASSENGNTEAFF

v_gene: TRBV27
len: 13
j_gene: TRBJ2-7
d_gene: NA
abundance: NA
CDR3nt: TGTGCCAGCAGTTTTCGCCTCGACAGCGAGCAGTACTTC
CDR3aa: CASSFRLDSEQYF

v_gene: TRBV19
len: 12
j_gene: TRBJ2-5
d_gene: NA
abundance: NA
CDR3nt: TGTGCCAGTAGAGGGGTTCAAGAGACCCAGTACTTC
CDR3aa: CASRGVQETQYF

v_gene: TRBV30
len: 16
j_gene: TRBJ1-2
d_gene: TRBD1
abundance: NA
CDR3nt: TGTGCCTGGAGTGACCTGTATTCGACAGGGGGCGATGGCTACACCTTC
CDR3aa: CAWSDLYSTGGDGYTF

v_gene: TRBV11-1
len: 13
j_gene: TRBJ2-7
d_gene: TRBD1
abundance: NA
CDR3nt: TGTGCCAGCAGCCCGGACAGGGCCCACGAGCAGTACTTC
CDR3aa: CASSPDRAHEQYF

v_gene: TRBV7-8
len: 15
j_gene: TRBJ2-1
d_gene: NA
abundance: NA
CDR3nt: TGTGCCAGCACCTCCGACAGGTCCCCCTACAATGAGCAGTTCTTC
CDR3aa: CASTSDRSPYNEQFF

v_gene: TRBV6-8
len: 17
j_gene: TRBJ2-3
d_gene: TRBD2
abundance: NA
CDR3nt: TGTGCCAGCAGTTACTCGCAGCTAGCGGGAGGGGTAGATACGCAGTATTTT
CDR3aa: CASSYSQLAGGVDTQYF

v_gene: TRBV28
len: 14
j_gene: TRBJ1-4
d_gene: NA
abundance: NA
CDR3nt: TGTGCCAGCACCGAGGGGGGGTCGAATGAAAAACTGTTTTTT
CDR3aa: CASTEGGSNEKLFF

v_gene: TRBV5-1
len: 16
j_gene: TRBJ2-3
d_gene: NA
abundance: few
CDR3nt: TGCGCCAGCAATCCCCTTTCTACTCTTAGCACAGATACGCAGTATTTT
CDR3aa: CASNPLSTLSTDTQYF

v_gene: TRBV30
len: 15
j_gene: TRBJ1-3
d_gene: NA
abundance: few
CDR3nt: TGTGCCTGGACGTATACAGGCCCCTCTGGAAACACCATATATTTT
CDR3aa: CAWTYTGPSGNTIYF

v_gene: TRBV19
len: 13
j_gene: TRBJ2-7
d_gene: TRBD2
abundance: NA
CDR3nt: TGTGCCAGTAGTTGGACTAGCGGCTACGAGCAGTACTTC
CDR3aa: CASSWTSGYEQYF

v_gene: TRBV2
len: 13
j_gene: TRBJ2-2
d_gene: TRBD1
abundance: NA
CDR3nt: TGTGCCAGCAGTAAACAGGGGATCGGGGAGCTGTTTTTT
CDR3aa: CASSKQGIGELFF

v_gene: TRBV6-5
len: 14
j_gene: TRBJ1-1
d_gene: NA
abundance: NA
CDR3nt: TGTGCCAGCAGCCCCGCCCGTCGAGGGACTGAAGCTTTCTTT
CDR3aa: CASSPARRGTEAFF

v_gene: TRBV2
len: 12
j_gene: TRBJ1-2
d_gene: NA
abundance: once
CDR3nt: TGTGCCAGCAGTGACAGGGTCTATGGCTACACCTTC
CDR3aa: CASSDRVYGYTF

v_gene: TRBV7-7
len: 16
j_gene: TRBJ2-5
d_gene: TRBD1
abundance: few
CDR3nt: TGTGCTAGCAGCTTAGCCCCCGGGACAGGGGTAGAGACCCAGTACTTC
CDR3aa: CASSLAPGTGVETQYF

v_gene: TRBV5-1
len: 14
j_gene: TRBJ1-4
d_gene: NA
abundance: few
CDR3nt: TGCGCCAGCAGCTTGGAGGGGAACGATGAAAAACTGTTTTTT
CDR3aa: CASSLEGNDEKLFF

v_gene: TRBV11-2
len: 16
j_gene: TRBJ2-3
d_gene: TRBD2
abundance: NA
CDR3nt: TGTGCCAGCAGCGATGCAGGGACTAGCGGCACAGATACGCAGTATTTT
CDR3aa: CASSDAGTSGTDTQYF

v_gene: TRBV25-1
len: 14
j_gene: TRBJ1-5
d_gene: NA
abundance: NA
CDR3nt: TGTGCCGGCAGTGAATTTGGGGGGAATCAGCCCCAGCATTTT
CDR3aa: CAGSEFGGNQPQHF

v_gene: TRBV7-9
len: 14
j_gene: TRBJ1-1
d_gene: NA
abundance: NA
CDR3nt: TGTGCCAGCAGACCCACGGGGAGGAGCACTGAAGCTTTCTTT
CDR3aa: CASRPTGRSTEAFF

v_gene: TRBV21-1
len: 16
j_gene: TRBJ2-5
d_gene: NA
abundance: NA
CDR3nt: TGTGCCAGCAGCAAAGCGCATCGGGACAGGCAAGAGACCCAGTACTTC
CDR3aa: CASSKAHRDRQETQYF

v_gene: TRBV7-9
len: 14
j_gene: TRBJ1-1
d_gene: TRBD1
abundance: NA
CDR3nt: TGTTCCAGCAGCTCACAGGGGTGGCACACTGAAGCTTTCTTT
CDR3aa: CSSSSQGWHTEAFF

v_gene: TRBV19
len: 14
j_gene: TRBJ2-5
d_gene: NA
abundance: NA
CDR3nt: TGTGCCAGTAGTGAGGAGGGAGCGGTTGTGACCCAGTACTTC
CDR3aa: CASSEEGAVVTQYF

v_gene: TRBV5-1
len: 16
j_gene: TRBJ2-1
d_gene: TRBD1
abundance: NA
CDR3nt: TGCGCCAGCAGCTTGGGGGTACAGGGGGCCTACAATGAGCAGTTCTTC
CDR3aa: CASSLGVQGAYNEQFF

v_gene: TRBV28
len: 15
j_gene: TRBJ2-1
d_gene: TRBD2
abundance: NA
CDR3nt: TGTGCCAGCAGCCCCTGGACTAGCGGAAACAATGAGCAGTTCTTC
CDR3aa: CASSPWTSGNNEQFF

v_gene: TRBV6-5
len: 15
j_gene: TRBJ2-2
d_gene: NA
abundance: few
CDR3nt: TGTGCCAGCAGTTATATGAGGCTAGCTACAGGGGAGCTGTTTTTT
CDR3aa: CASSYMRLATGELFF

v_gene: TRBV5-1
len: 16
j_gene: TRBJ2-1
d_gene: NA
abundance: NA
CDR3nt: TGCGCCAGCAGCGGAGGGCATGGGGGAGGATTAAATGAGCAGTTCTTC
CDR3aa: CASSGGHGGGLNEQFF

v_gene: TRBV28
len: 12
j_gene: TRBJ1-2
d_gene: NA
abundance: NA
CDR3nt: TGTGCCAGCAGTTTCGGGTTATCTGGCTACACCTTC
CDR3aa: CASSFGLSGYTF

v_gene: TRBV9
len: 15
j_gene: TRBJ2-5
d_gene: NA
abundance: NA
CDR3nt: TGTGCCAGCACCTCCTCGGGACTCCGGGGAGAGACCCAGTACTTC
CDR3aa: CASTSSGLRGETQYF

v_gene: TRBV10-2
len: 14
j_gene: TRBJ1-2
d_gene: TRBD1
abundance: few
CDR3nt: TGCGCCAGCACCCTCGACAGGGGGCGAGGTGGCTACACCTTC
CDR3aa: CASTLDRGRGGYTF

v_gene: TRBV18
len: 15
j_gene: TRBJ2-7
d_gene: TRBD2
abundance: NA
CDR3nt: TGTGCCAGCTCATCAGGACTAGCGGGGACCTACGAGCAGTACTTC
CDR3aa: CASSSGLAGTYEQYF

v_gene: TRBV6-1
len: 15
j_gene: TRBJ2-2
d_gene: TRBD2
abundance: NA
CDR3nt: TGTGCCAGCACCGGGGCGGGAGAGGTAGCCGGGGAGCTGTTTTTT
CDR3aa: CASTGAGEVAGELFF

v_gene: TRBV2
len: 15
j_gene: TRBJ1-5
d_gene: TRBD1
abundance: NA
CDR3nt: TGTGCCAGCAGGGGACAGGGGGAAGTCAATCAGCCCCAGCATTTT
CDR3aa: CASRGQGEVNQPQHF

v_gene: TRBV10-3
len: 17
j_gene: TRBJ2-1
d_gene: TRBD2
abundance: NA
CDR3nt: TGTGCCATCAGTGAGCTTGGCGGGAGCCCCCGGGGCAATGAGCAGTTCTTC
CDR3aa: CAISELGGSPRGNEQFF

v_gene: TRBV18
len: 16
j_gene: TRBJ2-1
d_gene: TRBD2
abundance: NA
CDR3nt: TGTGCCAGCTCACCACCGACAACTAGCGGGTACAATGAGCAGTTCTTC
CDR3aa: CASSPPTTSGYNEQFF

v_gene: TRBV5-1
len: 14
j_gene: TRBJ1-2
d_gene: NA
abundance: NA
CDR3nt: TGCGCCAGCAGCTTGGAGGGCAGGGACTATGGCTACACCTTC
CDR3aa: CASSLEGRDYGYTF

v_gene: TRBV4-1
len: 15
j_gene: TRBJ1-5
d_gene: TRBD1
abundance: NA
CDR3nt: TGCGCCAGCAGCCAGCCGGGACAGGGGAATCAGCCCCAGCATTTT
CDR3aa: CASSQPGQGNQPQHF

v_gene: TRBV11-1
len: 19
j_gene: TRBJ2-3
d_gene: TRBD2
abundance: NA
CDR3nt: TGTGCCAGCAGCCAGACTAGCGGGACCCCTGCACGGGGCACAGATACGCAGTATTTT
CDR3aa: CASSQTSGTPARGTDTQYF

v_gene: TRBV5-5
len: 16
j_gene: TRBJ1-2
d_gene: NA
abundance: NA
CDR3nt: TGTGCCAGCAGCCCGATGGTGGGGGAGGGACGTGTGGGCTACACCTTC
CDR3aa: CASSPMVGEGRVGYTF

v_gene: TRBV4-1
len: 15
j_gene: TRBJ1-1
d_gene: NA
abundance: NA
CDR3nt: TGCGCCAGCAGCCAATTTCGGGGGGCGACGACTGAAGCTTTCTTT
CDR3aa: CASSQFRGATTEAFF

v_gene: TRBV27
len: 13
j_gene: TRBJ2-1
d_gene: NA
abundance: NA
CDR3nt: TGTGCCAGCAGTCCCCAAATGGGGAGAGGGCAGTTCTTC
CDR3aa: CASSPQMGRGQFF

v_gene: TRBV9
len: 16
j_gene: TRBJ2-2
d_gene: NA
abundance: NA
CDR3nt: TGTGCCAGCAGCGTAGGGGATAGGGGTCGGACCGGGGAGCTGTTTTTT
CDR3aa: CASSVGDRGRTGELFF

v_gene: TRBV29-1
len: 14
j_gene: TRBJ2-3
d_gene: NA
abundance: once
CDR3nt: TGCAGCGTTGGGGGACTGTCTAGCACAGATACGCAGTATTTT
CDR3aa: CSVGGLSSTDTQYF

v_gene: TRBV7-6
len: 13
j_gene: TRBJ1-1
d_gene: NA
abundance: NA
CDR3nt: TGTGCCAGCAGCTACCAGTGGAGCACTGAAGCTTTCTTT
CDR3aa: CASSYQWSTEAFF

v_gene: TRBV4-1
len: 14
j_gene: TRBJ1-6
d_gene: TRBD1
abundance: NA
CDR3nt: TGCGCCAGCACCCCGACAGGGCTAGATTCACCCCTCCACTTT
CDR3aa: CASTPTGLDSPLHF

v_gene: TRBV5-1
len: 16
j_gene: TRBJ2-1
d_gene: NA
abundance: NA
CDR3nt: TGCGCCAGCATCCACACGGAGGGTCTAAAGTACAATGAGCAGTTCTTC
CDR3aa: CASIHTEGLKYNEQFF

v_gene: TRBV11-2
len: 14
j_gene: TRBJ1-1
d_gene: NA
abundance: once
CDR3nt: TGTGCCAGCAGCTTAATGGGAGGGGGCACTGAAGCTTTCTTT
CDR3aa: CASSLMGGGTEAFF

v_gene: TRBV10-2
len: 15
j_gene: TRBJ1-5
d_gene: NA
abundance: NA
CDR3nt: TGCGCCAGCAGTGACTATAGTCAGGGCCAACAGCCCCAGCATTTT
CDR3aa: CASSDYSQGQQPQHF

v_gene: TRBV7-6
len: 15
j_gene: TRBJ2-7
d_gene: TRBD1
abundance: NA
CDR3nt: TGTGCCAGCAGCTTGGCGCAGGGGGACTCCTACGAGCAGTACTTC
CDR3aa: CASSLAQGDSYEQYF

v_gene: TRBV6-6
len: 16
j_gene: TRBJ1-6
d_gene: TRBD1
abundance: NA
CDR3nt: TGTGCCAGCAGGGGCCCACAGGGGACGCCCAATTCACCCCTCCACTTT
CDR3aa: CASRGPQGTPNSPLHF

v_gene: TRBV5-5
len: 13
j_gene: TRBJ2-7
d_gene: TRBD2
abundance: few
CDR3nt: TGTGCCAGCAGCAGTAGCGGGAGCTACGAGCAGTACTTC
CDR3aa: CASSSSGSYEQYF

v_gene: TRBV5-1
len: 14
j_gene: TRBJ2-1
d_gene: TRBD1
abundance: NA
CDR3nt: TGCGCCAGCAGCGGGGCAGGGGGCTACAATGAGCAGTTCTTC
CDR3aa: CASSGAGGYNEQFF

v_gene: TRBV5-1
len: 16
j_gene: TRBJ2-1
d_gene: TRBD2
abundance: NA
CDR3nt: TGCGCCAGCAGCTTGGTGGCGGGAGAGTCCTACAATGAGCAGTTCTTC
CDR3aa: CASSLVAGESYNEQFF

v_gene: TRBV2
len: 12
j_gene: TRBJ1-1
d_gene: NA
abundance: few
CDR3nt: TGTGCCAGCAGCGTCCGGAACACTGAAGCTTTCTTT
CDR3aa: CASSVRNTEAFF

v_gene: TRBV5-4
len: 15
j_gene: TRBJ2-3
d_gene: TRBD2
abundance: NA
CDR3nt: TGTGCCAGCACCAAGACTAGCGGACTCACAGATACGCAGTATTTT
CDR3aa: CASTKTSGLTDTQYF